The 26 T cell receptor beta chains below were found in one sample sequenced in a study of OX40 agonist ivuxolimab in advanced cancers. Profiled with immunoSEQ multiplex PCR; TCRdb holds only in-frame clones, not every one. Of 65,000 to 75,000 clones in the sample, approximately 90% were seen once. Sample: CD4+ or CD8+ T cells sorted from blood, taken in a trial of the OX40 agonist ivuxolimab. The receptors here all came from an adult with an advanced solid tumor such as melanoma, head and neck, liver or kidney cancer.

J is TRBJ2-4 and V is TRBV28; tentatively, D is TRBD2 (5 bases). The CDR3 covers 17 residues. Looked up from germline, CDR1 is MDHEN and CDR2 is SYDVKM. Trimming took 1 base from V and 3 from J, leaving 16 bases between them. The CDR3 sequence: CASSLSPAEAGKNIQYF. The CDR3 nucleotides read TGTGCCAGCAGTTTATCCCCAGCGGAGGCTGGCAAAAACATTCAGTACTTC.

The J gene is TRBJ1-1, the V gene TRBV28, with 7 positions matching TRBD1. Germline V gene data show CDR1 as MDHEN and CDR2 as SYDVKM. This CDR3 has 15 residues. J gave up 4 bases and V 5 bases, and 10 bases lay outside the gene matches. CDR3 coding DNA: TGTGCCAGCAGTCCCCTCGACAGGGTTGGCACTGAAGCTTTCTTT. Protein product: CASSPLDRVGTEAFF.

This clone has just one count. In nucleotides, the CDR3 is TGTGCCAGTAGTATAAGCGGGAGCGTCTACGAGCAGTACTTC. Amino acid sequence: CASSISGSVYEQYF. The chain combines TRBV19 with TRBJ2-7, with 8 bases that match TRBD2. V shed 2 bases, J shed 3 bases, and the junction held 3 bases outside the gene matches. Germline V lookup: CDR1 LNHDA, CDR2 SQIVND (reference sequence). This CDR3 contains 14 residues.

The chain uses TRBV29-1 and TRBJ1-5; 9 bases are shared with TRBD1. Germline V gene sequence: CDR1 SQVTM, CDR2 ANQGSEA. CDR3 length: 17 amino acids. V lost 6 bases to trimming and J lost 1 base; unmatched junction nucleotides: 13. In DNA, the CDR3 is TGCAGCGTCGAGGGGACAGGGATGTTCTTGAGCAATCAGCCCCAGCATTTT. This gives the protein CSVEGTGMFLSNQPQHF.

This clone was seen only once. The rearrangement uses TRBV7-6 and TRBJ2-3, with TRBD2 identical over 9 bases. V gave up 2 bases and J gave up 6 bases; unmatched junction bases: 15. The CDR3 covers 18 residues. From germline, CDR1 is SGHVS and CDR2 FNYEAQ. The CDR3, as DNA: TGTGCCAGCAGCTTATTGGCGGGAGGGCCTCGTCTCATGGATACGCAGTATTTT. Its protein is CASSLLAGGPRLMDTQYF.

CDR3 region: CASSSTVANEKLFF. The CDR3 DNA follows: TGTGCCAGCAGCTCAACAGTGGCGAATGAAAAACTGTTTTTT. The chain couples TRBV7-2 to TRBJ1-4; D uncertain. Germline V gives CDR1 SGHTA, CDR2 FQGNSA. V was shortened by 4 bases and J by 5 bases, with 11 bases between the two germline ends. CDR3 length: 14 amino acids.

The chain combines TRBV6-5 with TRBJ2-1; a possible D gene is TRBD1 (6 bases). V shed 2 bases and J shed 3 bases, with 14 bases lying between them. In germline, CDR1 is MNHEY, CDR2 SVGAGI. The CDR3 consists of 16 residues. CDR3 DNA sequence: TGTGCCAGCAGTTACGGTCAGGGGATATTCTACAATGAGCAGTTCTTC. This gives the protein CASSYGQGIFYNEQFF.

A single count supports this clone. The rearrangement joins TRBV28 to TRBJ2-1; D is possibly TRBD2 (6 bases). Trimming pared 7 bases from V and 6 bases from J, leaving 28 bases between. The CDR3 sequence is 18 residues long. Germline V gene data show CDR1 as MDHEN and CDR2 as SYDVKM. The CDR3 protein is CASNRRSFGRLSPNEQFF. For the CDR3, the DNA is TGTGCCAGCAACCGTCGCTCGTTTGGGAGGCTATCCCCCAATGAGCAGTTCTTC.

This clone appeared once. The chain employs TRBV10-3 and TRBJ2-1, with 7 bases aligning to TRBD2. This CDR3 region has 14 residues. V shed 8 bases, J shed 1 base, and the junction held 5 bases outside the gene matches. Germline CDR1 ENHRY, CDR2 SYGVKD. The CDR3 reads CAIGDYTSYNEQFF. The CDR3 bases are TGTGCCATCGGGGACTATACTTCCTACAATGAGCAGTTCTTC.

The chain combines TRBV12-5 with TRBJ2-3; TRBD1 matches 8 bases. The V and J ends lost 7 bases and 2 bases, in that order; junction bases with no gene match: 5. Germline-derived CDR1 and CDR2 are LGHNT and FRNRAP. The CDR3 runs 14 residues. CDR3 in DNA: TGTGCTAGTGCCCGGGGACAGGACACAGATACGCAGTATTTT. The encoded protein is CASARGQDTDTQYF.

As to this clone: Other DNA sequences in this specimen translate into the identical CDR3. The CDR3 DNA is TGTGCCAGCAGGATGACAGGGGGCCTTGGCTACACCTTC. Translated, it gives CASRMTGGLGYTF. The chain couples TRBV27 to TRBJ1-2, with TRBD1 matching over 10 bases. The germline gives CDR1 MNHEY, CDR2 SMNVEV (reference sequence). Germline trimming cut 6 bases from V and 7 bases from J; bases unmatched to any gene: 5. The CDR3 covers 13 residues.

The chain employs TRBV7-2 and TRBJ2-5; either TRBD1 or TRBD2 may supply D (5 bases each). The J call is doubtful: the DNA matches TRBJ2-7 better. CDR1 is SGHTA and CDR2 is FQGNSA in the germline V gene. CDR3 length: 15 residues. The chain's CDR3 is CASSLGGSRGYEQYF. Written as DNA, the CDR3 is TGTGCCAGCAGCTTAGGGGGCTCCCGAGGGTACGAGCAGTACTTC.

The V and J genes are TRBV7-8 and TRBJ2-5; the D gene is possibly TRBD2 (6 bases). This CDR3 region has 15 residues. Trimming shortened V by 4 bases and J by 2 bases, and 14 bases separated the two germline ends. Germline values: CDR1 SGHVS, CDR2 FQNEAQ. The CDR3 sequence: CASSSLGGKQETQYF. Written as DNA, the CDR3 is TGTGCCAGCAGCTCTCTGGGGGGAAAACAAGAGACCCAGTACTTC.

The CDR3 DNA reads TGTGCCAGCAGTGGACAACAGGGTAACAAAGCAACAGATACGCAGTATTTT. As protein: CASSGQQGNKATDTQYF. The chain is built from TRBV6-1 and TRBJ2-3, with a weak D call TRBD1 (6 bases). Between the trimmed V and J ends, which lost 4 bases and 3 bases, there was a span of 20 bases. This CDR3 is built from 17 residues. CDR1 is MNHNS, CDR2 SASEGT, per germline.

V usage is TRBV14 and J usage is TRBJ2-4, with D perhaps given as TRBD1 or TRBD2 (5 bases each). V was pared by 4 bases and J by 7 bases, with 11 bases between. Germline values: CDR1 SGHDN, CDR2 FVKESK. The length of the CDR3 is 13 residues. The CDR3 DNA sequence: TGTGCCAGCAGCCCTTTAGAGGGGAACATTCAGTACTTC. Translating it yields CASSPLEGNIQYF.

The chain uses TRBV19 and TRBJ2-3, with 7 bases lining up with TRBD2. Looked up from germline, CDR1 is LNHDA and CDR2 is SQIVND (reference sequence). The CDR3 covers 16 residues. V trimming: 4 bases; J trimming: 0 bases; junction bases outside the gene matches: 7. CDR3 protein: CASSNPNSGSTDTQYF. CDR3 DNA: TGTGCCAGTAGTAACCCGAATAGCGGGAGCACAGATACGCAGTATTTT. The full variable domain, completed using reference TRBV19 and TRBJ2-3, is DGGITQSPKYLFRKEGQNVTLSCEQNLNHDAMYWYRQDPGQGLRLIYYSQIVNDFQKGDIAEGYSVSREKKESFPLTVTSAQKNPTAFYLCASSNPNSGSTDTQYFGPGTRLTVL.

The chain joins TRBV28 to TRBJ2-2; the D gene is possibly TRBD1 (6 bases). Trimming took 7 bases from V and 7 from J, leaving 19 bases between them. From germline, CDR1 is MDHEN and CDR2 SYDVKM. CDR3 length: 15 residues. The CDR3 DNA is TGTGCCAGCAAACAGACAGGAGGAAAGGTCGGGGAGCTGTTTTTT. It encodes CASKQTGGKVGELFF. The full variable domain, its missing parts supplied by reference TRBV28 and TRBJ2-2, is DVKVTQSSRYLVKRTGEKVFLECVQDMDHENMFWYRQDPGLGLRLIYFSYDVKMKEKGDIPEGYSVSREKKERFSLILESASTNQTSMYLCASKQTGGKVGELFFGEGSRLTVL.

J is TRBJ2-5 and V is TRBV28; D not certain. The germline CDR1 and CDR2 sequences are MDHEN and SYDVKM. V gave up 6 bases and J gave up 4 bases, with 6 bases separating them. This CDR3 region has 11 residues. The CDR3 DNA is TGTGCCAGCAGCCAAATAGAGACCCAGTACTTC. This encodes CASSQIETQYF.

This clone was seen only a few times. The chain recombines TRBV6-5 with TRBJ1-4; D gene uncertain. The CDR3 spans 15 residues. Deletions cut 0 bases from V and 3 bases from J, with 8 bases between. Germline V gene data show CDR1 as MNHEY and CDR2 as SVGAGI. DNA for the CDR3: TGTGCCAGCAGTTACTCGACGCGGTCTAATGAAAAACTGTTTTTT. This sequence encodes CASSYSTRSNEKLFF.

The chain links TRBV5-6 to TRBJ1-1; TRBD1 is a possible D gene (6 bases). Trimming removed 2 bases at V and 10 bases at J, with 24 bases between. The CDR3 totals 16 residues. Germline V lookup: CDR1 SGHDT, CDR2 YYEEEE. This chain's CDR3 is CASSFWLRGSVYPAFF. CDR3 DNA sequence: TGTGCCAGCAGCTTTTGGCTCAGGGGCTCGGTCTACCCAGCTTTCTTT.

The chain combines TRBV28 with TRBJ1-4, with D perhaps TRBD1 (5 bases). V shed 4 bases and J shed 6 bases, with 18 bases lying between them. The length of the CDR3 is 16 residues. CDR1 MDHEN and CDR2 SYDVKM come from the germline V gene. This CDR3 reads CASSSLGPGVYEKLFF. CDR3 DNA: TGTGCCAGCAGTTCCCTGGGGCCCGGGGTTTATGAAAAACTGTTTTTT. Together with reference TRBV28 and TRBJ1-4, the CDR3 gives the full variable domain: DVKVTQSSRYLVKRTGEKVFLECVQDMDHENMFWYRQDPGLGLRLIYFSYDVKMKEKGDIPEGYSVSREKKERFSLILESASTNQTSMYLCASSSLGPGVYEKLFFGSGTQLSVL.

The V and J genes are TRBV19 and TRBJ2-5; D may correspond to TRBD1 or TRBD2 (5 bases each). V gave up 7 bases and J gave up 3 bases, with 18 bases separating them. CDR1 is LNHDA and CDR2 is SQIVND in the germline V gene (reference sequence). The CDR3 covers 15 residues. CDR3 in amino acids: CASTPSGTAEETQYF. The CDR3 coding sequence is TGTGCCAGTACACCATCCGGGACGGCGGAAGAGACCCAGTACTTC.

This clone was observed at least ten times. The chain is built from TRBV9 and TRBJ1-1; D is undetermined. CDR3 length equals 13 residues. The V gene lost 3 bases and the J gene lost 2 bases, with 8 bases spanning the gap. Germline CDR1 is SGDLS and CDR2 is YYNGEE. The CDR3 region has the DNA TGTGCCAGCAGCGGGACCCCAAACACTGAAGCTTTCTTT. Protein: CASSGTPNTEAFF.

This chain uses TRBV6-5 with TRBJ2-3; perhaps TRBD1 as D (5 bases). Trimming removed 2 bases at V and 6 bases at J, with 15 bases between. Germline V gene lookup returns CDR1 MNHEY and CDR2 SVGAGI. The CDR3 has 15 residues. CDR3 amino acids: CASSYGTGPGDTQYF. For the CDR3, the DNA is TGTGCCAGCAGTTACGGTACAGGTCCAGGGGATACGCAGTATTTT.

The chain has TRBV9 and TRBJ2-2; 9 bases are a match to TRBD1. Germline assignment: CDR1 SGDLS and CDR2 YYNGEE. V lost 3 bases to trimming and J lost 4 bases; unmatched junction nucleotides: 4. The CDR3 runs to 15 residues. The CDR3 bases are TGTGCCAGCAGCGAACAGGGGGCATTCACCGGGGAGCTGTTTTTT. The encoded protein is CASSEQGAFTGELFF.

The genes are TRBV28 and TRBJ1-1; no clear D gene. The CDR3 spans 14 residues. CDR1 is MDHEN and CDR2 is SYDVKM in the germline V gene. V dropped 6 bases and J dropped 0 bases, with 11 bases sitting between them. CDR3 DNA: TGTGCCAGCAGACTCGGGCTAGTGAACACTGAAGCTTTCTTT. Its protein product is CASRLGLVNTEAFF.